The rows below give T cell receptor beta chains drawn from one sample of a study of T-cell memory formation after mild COVID-19. TCRdb reprocessed the 5' RACE reads with MiXCR, giving one entry per CDR3 protein. The table includes about 68,000 distinct CDR3 sequences, over 15% detected once. Sequencing input: PBMCs or a T cell subset sorted from them (not recorded which). The receptor source for this set is an adult woman who had mild COVID-19 (a few samples of this study predate the infection). Cell type and time point are not known. Each CDR3 is given with its conserved first and last residue. Fields, in order: V gene, J gene, CDR3 length, D gene, clone size, CDR3 DNA, CDR3 protein. A D gene is named only where the DNA matches it firmly. The listing skips clone size in some rows; elsewhere it reads once, few, many or a size class.

V gene: TRBV12-3/TRBV12-4; J gene: TRBJ2-5; CDR3 length: 16; D gene: TRBD2; clone size: NA; CDR3 DNA: TGTGCCAGCAGTTTGGGGATAGCGGGGCAAGAAGAGACCCAGTACTTC; CDR3 protein: CASSLGIAGQEETQYF
V gene: TRBV4-3; J gene: TRBJ1-1; CDR3 length: 17; D gene: NA; clone size: few; CDR3 DNA: TGCGCCAGCAGCCAAGATTTTGCAGGCCCAACTGGGACTGAAGCTTTCTTT; CDR3 protein: CASSQDFAGPTGTEAFF
V gene: TRBV20-1; J gene: TRBJ2-5; CDR3 length: 15; D gene: TRBD2; clone size: NA; CDR3 DNA: TGCAGTGCTAGATCGCTAGCGGGGAAGATAGAGACCCAGTACTTC; CDR3 protein: CSARSLAGKIETQYF
V gene: TRBV9; J gene: TRBJ1-1; CDR3 length: 16; D gene: NA; clone size: NA; CDR3 DNA: TGTGCCAGCAGCGTAGCTGGTTTAGGTTTCAACACTGAAGCTTTCTTT; CDR3 protein: CASSVAGLGFNTEAFF
V gene: TRBV12-3/TRBV12-4; J gene: TRBJ2-1; CDR3 length: 13; D gene: NA; clone size: few; CDR3 DNA: TGTGCCAGCAACAGCGCGTATTACAATGAGCAGTTCTTC; CDR3 protein: CASNSAYYNEQFF
V gene: TRBV6-5; J gene: TRBJ2-1; CDR3 length: 16; D gene: TRBD2; clone size: few; CDR3 DNA: TGTGCCAGCAGGAGGACTAGCGGGAGGGCCCACAATGAGCAGTTCTTC; CDR3 protein: CASRRTSGRAHNEQFF
V gene: TRBV20-1; J gene: TRBJ2-3; CDR3 length: 15; D gene: NA; clone size: NA; CDR3 DNA: TGCAGTGCTCATGTTATAGTTACTAGCACAGATACGCAGTATTTT; CDR3 protein: CSAHVIVTSTDTQYF
V gene: TRBV12-3/TRBV12-4; J gene: TRBJ2-7; CDR3 length: 15; D gene: NA; clone size: few; CDR3 DNA: TGTGCCAGCAGTTTAGCGCTAAAGGGGGTAGACGAGCAGTACTTC; CDR3 protein: CASSLALKGVDEQYF
V gene: TRBV5-6; J gene: TRBJ2-7; CDR3 length: 14; D gene: TRBD2; clone size: few; CDR3 DNA: TGTGCCAGCAGACAAGCGGGGTTGGACTACGAGCAGTACTTC; CDR3 protein: CASRQAGLDYEQYF
V gene: TRBV6-5; J gene: TRBJ1-1; CDR3 length: 14; D gene: NA; clone size: NA; CDR3 DNA: TGTGCCAGCAGGTTTGGGGGGGGCTGGACTGAAGCTTTCTTT; CDR3 protein: CASRFGGGWTEAFF
V gene: TRBV20-1; J gene: TRBJ2-3; CDR3 length: 17; D gene: NA; clone size: few; CDR3 DNA: TGCAGTGCTAGAGATGCTGGCGGGGTGGCACCCACAGATACGCAGTATTTT; CDR3 protein: CSARDAGGVAPTDTQYF
V gene: TRBV4-3; J gene: TRBJ2-7; CDR3 length: 14; D gene: TRBD1; clone size: NA; CDR3 DNA: TGCGCCAGCAGCCGGACAGGGGCAGCGGGCGAGCAGTACTTC; CDR3 protein: CASSRTGAAGEQYF
V gene: TRBV7-9; J gene: TRBJ1-1; CDR3 length: 12; D gene: NA; clone size: NA; CDR3 DNA: TGTGCCAGCAACGTAGGGAACACTGAAGCTTTCTTT; CDR3 protein: CASNVGNTEAFF
V gene: TRBV20-1; J gene: TRBJ2-3; CDR3 length: 13; D gene: NA; clone size: few; CDR3 DNA: TGCAGTGCTCAAGGAGCCCGCACAGATACGCAGTATTTT; CDR3 protein: CSAQGARTDTQYF
V gene: TRBV20-1; J gene: TRBJ2-2; CDR3 length: 16; D gene: TRBD2; clone size: many; CDR3 DNA: TGCAGTGCTAGGGGGACTAGCGGAGGAGACACCGGGGAGCTGTTTTTT; CDR3 protein: CSARGTSGGDTGELFF
V gene: TRBV7-9; J gene: TRBJ2-1; CDR3 length: 14; D gene: TRBD2; clone size: NA; CDR3 DNA: TGTGCCAGCAGCTTAGTAGCGGGCCACAATGAGCAGTTCTTC; CDR3 protein: CASSLVAGHNEQFF
V gene: TRBV6-1; J gene: TRBJ2-7; CDR3 length: 14; D gene: TRBD2; clone size: NA; CDR3 DNA: TGTGCCAGCAGCGAGGGACTAGCGGGATGGGAGCAGTACTTC; CDR3 protein: CASSEGLAGWEQYF
V gene: TRBV28; J gene: TRBJ2-7; CDR3 length: 15; D gene: NA; clone size: few; CDR3 DNA: TGTGCCAGCAGGGGGGGGACAGTCAGACCCTACGAGCAGTACTTC; CDR3 protein: CASRGGTVRPYEQYF
V gene: TRBV5-1; J gene: TRBJ2-1; CDR3 length: 14; D gene: TRBD1; clone size: few; CDR3 DNA: TGCGCCAGCAGCTTGGGACAGGGAGTGAATGAGCAGTTCTTC; CDR3 protein: CASSLGQGVNEQFF
V gene: TRBV29-1; J gene: TRBJ2-1; CDR3 length: 14; D gene: NA; clone size: NA; CDR3 DNA: TGCAGCGTTGTCATACCAGCGGCCCGATGGGAGCAGTTCTTC; CDR3 protein: CSVVIPAARWEQFF
V gene: TRBV6-1; J gene: TRBJ2-1; CDR3 length: 14; D gene: NA; clone size: NA; CDR3 DNA: TGTGCCAGCAGTGAATTGGGACGGTACAATGAGCAGTTCTTC; CDR3 protein: CASSELGRYNEQFF
V gene: TRBV11-2; J gene: TRBJ2-2; CDR3 length: 15; D gene: TRBD1; clone size: once; CDR3 DNA: TGTGCCAGCAGCTTTGACAGGGGTCCCCCCGGGGAGCTGTTTTTT; CDR3 protein: CASSFDRGPPGELFF
V gene: TRBV9; J gene: TRBJ2-7; CDR3 length: 14; D gene: NA; clone size: few; CDR3 DNA: TGTGCCAGCAGCGTAGGGCTCAGGAACTACGAGCAGTACTTC; CDR3 protein: CASSVGLRNYEQYF
V gene: TRBV2; J gene: TRBJ1-6; CDR3 length: 13; D gene: NA; clone size: NA; CDR3 DNA: TGTGCCAGCAGTCACCGACAGGATTCACCCCTCCACTTT; CDR3 protein: CASSHRQDSPLHF
V gene: TRBV4-3; J gene: TRBJ1-1; CDR3 length: 13; D gene: NA; clone size: few; CDR3 DNA: TGCGCCAGCACCTTTGGCAGTGGCACTGAAGCTTTCTTT; CDR3 protein: CASTFGSGTEAFF
V gene: TRBV2; J gene: TRBJ2-3; CDR3 length: 12; D gene: NA; clone size: many; CDR3 DNA: TGTGCCAGCAGTGACCCCAGGGATACGCAGTATTTT; CDR3 protein: CASSDPRDTQYF
V gene: TRBV5-1; J gene: TRBJ1-1; CDR3 length: 11; D gene: TRBD1; clone size: many; CDR3 DNA: TGCGCCAGCATAGGGACAGCCGAAGCTTTCTTT; CDR3 protein: CASIGTAEAFF
V gene: TRBV10-3; J gene: TRBJ2-7; CDR3 length: 12; D gene: NA; clone size: NA; CDR3 DNA: TGTGCCATCAGTGAGTCCCGCCCCGAGCAGTACTTC; CDR3 protein: CAISESRPEQYF